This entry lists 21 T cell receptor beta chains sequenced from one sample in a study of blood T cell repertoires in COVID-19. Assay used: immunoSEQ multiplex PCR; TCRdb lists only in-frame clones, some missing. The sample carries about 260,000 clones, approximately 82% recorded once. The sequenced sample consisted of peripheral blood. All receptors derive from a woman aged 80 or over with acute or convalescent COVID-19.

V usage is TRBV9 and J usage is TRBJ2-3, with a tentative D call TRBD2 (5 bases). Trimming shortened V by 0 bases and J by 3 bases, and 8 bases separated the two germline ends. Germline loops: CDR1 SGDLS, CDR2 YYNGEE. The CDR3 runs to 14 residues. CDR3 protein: CASSVVAGTDTQYF. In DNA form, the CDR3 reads TGTGCCAGCAGCGTAGTGGCGGGTACAGATACGCAGTATTTT.

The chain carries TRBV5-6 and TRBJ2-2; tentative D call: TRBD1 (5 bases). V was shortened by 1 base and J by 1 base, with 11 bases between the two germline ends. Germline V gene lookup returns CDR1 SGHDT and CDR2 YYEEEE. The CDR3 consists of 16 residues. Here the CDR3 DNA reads TGTGCCAGCAGCTTGTGGGGCCTGGGGAACACCGGGGAGCTGTTTTTT. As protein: CASSLWGLGNTGELFF.

The CDR3 loop reads CASSQDYRSTDTQYF. CDR3 bases: TGTGCCAGCAGCCAAGATTACCGGAGCACAGATACGCAGTATTTT. The genes are TRBV14 and TRBJ2-3; no definite D call. The CDR3 covers 15 residues. Germline V gives CDR1 SGHDN, CDR2 FVKESK. Trimming took off 0 bases at V and 0 bases at J, with 7 bases between the two ends.

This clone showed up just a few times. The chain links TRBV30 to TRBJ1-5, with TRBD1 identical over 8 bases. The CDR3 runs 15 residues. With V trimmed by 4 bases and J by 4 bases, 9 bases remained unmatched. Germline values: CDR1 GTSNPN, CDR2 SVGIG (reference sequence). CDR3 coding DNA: TGTGCCTGGAACAGACAGGGGACGAGAAATCAGCCCCAGCATTTT. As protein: CAWNRQGTRNQPQHF.

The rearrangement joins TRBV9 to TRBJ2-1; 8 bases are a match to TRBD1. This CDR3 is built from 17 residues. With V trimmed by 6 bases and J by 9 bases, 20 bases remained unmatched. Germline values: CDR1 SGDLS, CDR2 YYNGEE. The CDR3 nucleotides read TGTGCCAGCACACTAGAACCGGGACAGGTAATATGGGGTGAGCAGTTCTTC. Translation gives CASTLEPGQVIWGEQFF.

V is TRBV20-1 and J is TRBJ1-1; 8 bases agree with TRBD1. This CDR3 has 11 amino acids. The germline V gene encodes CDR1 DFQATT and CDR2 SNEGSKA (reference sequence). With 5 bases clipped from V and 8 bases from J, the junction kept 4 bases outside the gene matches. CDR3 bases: TGCAGTGCTCCCCGACAGGGGGAAGCTTTCTTT. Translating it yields CSAPRQGEAFF.

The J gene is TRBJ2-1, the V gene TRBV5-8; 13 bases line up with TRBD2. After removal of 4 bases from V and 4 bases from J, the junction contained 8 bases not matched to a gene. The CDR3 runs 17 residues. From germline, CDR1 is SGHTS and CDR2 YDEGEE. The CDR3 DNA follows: TGTGCCAGCAGCGGAACCGGGACTAGCGGGATATACAATGAGCAGTTCTTC. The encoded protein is CASSGTGTSGIYNEQFF.

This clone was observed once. The CDR3 loop reads CASSQEQPVNYGYTF. The CDR3 DNA sequence: TGCGCCAGCAGCCAAGAACAACCTGTTAACTATGGCTACACCTTC. The chain combines TRBV4-1 with TRBJ1-2, with D unclear. Trimming pared 0 bases from V and 1 base from J, leaving 9 bases between. Germline CDR1 and CDR2: MGHRA and YSYEKL. The CDR3 contains 15 residues.

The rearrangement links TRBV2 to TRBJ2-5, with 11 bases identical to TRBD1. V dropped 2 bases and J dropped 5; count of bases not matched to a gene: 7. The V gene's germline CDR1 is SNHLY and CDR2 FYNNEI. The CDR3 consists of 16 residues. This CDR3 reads CASSEMGQGGSETQYF. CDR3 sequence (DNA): TGTGCCAGCAGTGAAATGGGACAGGGGGGATCGGAGACCCAGTACTTC.

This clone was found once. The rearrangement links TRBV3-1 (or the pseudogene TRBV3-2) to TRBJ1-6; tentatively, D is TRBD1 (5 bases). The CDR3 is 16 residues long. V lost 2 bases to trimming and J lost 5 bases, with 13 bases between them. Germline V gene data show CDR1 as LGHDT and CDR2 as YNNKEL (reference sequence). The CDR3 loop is CASSQWSGRDNSPLHF. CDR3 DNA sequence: TGTGCCAGCAGCCAATGGTCCGGCAGGGATAATTCACCCCTCCACTTT.

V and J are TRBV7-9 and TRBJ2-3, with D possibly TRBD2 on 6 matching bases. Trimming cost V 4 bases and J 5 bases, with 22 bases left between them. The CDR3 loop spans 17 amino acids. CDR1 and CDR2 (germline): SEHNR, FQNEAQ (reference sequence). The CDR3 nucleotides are TGTGCCAGCAGCTCGGGATTTGTCGGAGGGCCGGGAGATACGCAGTATTTT. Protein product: CASSSGFVGGPGDTQYF.

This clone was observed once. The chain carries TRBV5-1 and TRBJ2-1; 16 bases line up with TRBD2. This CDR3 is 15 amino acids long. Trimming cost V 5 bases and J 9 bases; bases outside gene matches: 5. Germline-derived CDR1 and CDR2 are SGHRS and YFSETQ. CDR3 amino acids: CASRGLAGGPGEQFF. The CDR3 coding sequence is TGCGCCAGCAGGGGACTAGCGGGAGGGCCTGGTGAGCAGTTCTTC. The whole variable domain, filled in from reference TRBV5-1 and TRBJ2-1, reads KAGVTQTPRYLIKTRGQQVTLSCSPISGHRSVSWYQQTPGQGLQFLFEYFSETQRNKGNFPGRFSGRQFSNSRSEMNVSTLELGDSALYLCASRGLAGGPGEQFFGPGTRLTVL.

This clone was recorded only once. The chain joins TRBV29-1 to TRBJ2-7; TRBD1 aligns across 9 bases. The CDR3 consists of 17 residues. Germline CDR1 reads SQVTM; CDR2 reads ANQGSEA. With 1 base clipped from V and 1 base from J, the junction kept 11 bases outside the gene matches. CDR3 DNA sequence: TGCAGCGTTGAAGCTATGGGTGTACAGGGGGCATCCTACGAGCAGTACTTC. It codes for CSVEAMGVQGASYEQYF.

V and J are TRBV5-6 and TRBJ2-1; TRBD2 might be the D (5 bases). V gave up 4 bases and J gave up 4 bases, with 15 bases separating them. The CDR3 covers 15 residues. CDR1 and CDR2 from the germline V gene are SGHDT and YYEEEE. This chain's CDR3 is CASSRGKPYYNEQFF. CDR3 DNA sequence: TGTGCCAGCAGCCGAGGGAAGCCATATTACAATGAGCAGTTCTTC. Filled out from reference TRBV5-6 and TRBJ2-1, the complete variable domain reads DAGVTQSPTHLIKTRGQQVTLRCSPKSGHDTVSWYQQALGQGPQFIFQYYEEEERQRGNFPDRFSGHQFPNYSSELNVNALLLGDSALYLCASSRGKPYYNEQFFGPGTRLTVL.

CDR3 amino acids: CASSTSYRGRGEKLFF. In DNA, the CDR3 is TGTGCCAGTAGTACTTCGTACAGGGGGCGCGGTGAAAAACTGTTTTTT. The J gene is TRBJ1-4, the V gene TRBV19, with TRBD1 matching over 9 bases. CDR3 size: 16 residues. V shed 4 bases and J 7 bases; nucleotides not matched to a gene: 10. CDR1 LNHDA and CDR2 SQIVND come from the germline V gene (reference sequence).

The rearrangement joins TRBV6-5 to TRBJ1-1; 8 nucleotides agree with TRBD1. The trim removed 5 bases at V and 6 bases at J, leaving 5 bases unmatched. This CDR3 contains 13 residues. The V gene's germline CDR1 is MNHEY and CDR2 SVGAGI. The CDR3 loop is CASSLSQGAEAFF. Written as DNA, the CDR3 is TGTGCCAGCAGTCTATCACAGGGGGCTGAAGCTTTCTTT.

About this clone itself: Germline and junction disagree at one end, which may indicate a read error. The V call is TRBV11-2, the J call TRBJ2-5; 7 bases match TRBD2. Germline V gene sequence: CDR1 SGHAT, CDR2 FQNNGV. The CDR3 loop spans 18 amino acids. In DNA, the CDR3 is TGTGCCAGCCGCTTGGGGCGGGGGTACAAAGCGGACCAAGAGACCCAGTACTTC. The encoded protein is CASRLGRGYKADQETQYF.

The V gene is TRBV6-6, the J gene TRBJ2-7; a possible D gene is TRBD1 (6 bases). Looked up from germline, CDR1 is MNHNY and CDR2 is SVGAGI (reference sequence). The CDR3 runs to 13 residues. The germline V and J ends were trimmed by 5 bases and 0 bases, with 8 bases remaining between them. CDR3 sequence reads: CASSLTGSYEQYF. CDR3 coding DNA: TGTGCCAGCAGTCTGACAGGCTCCTACGAGCAGTACTTC.

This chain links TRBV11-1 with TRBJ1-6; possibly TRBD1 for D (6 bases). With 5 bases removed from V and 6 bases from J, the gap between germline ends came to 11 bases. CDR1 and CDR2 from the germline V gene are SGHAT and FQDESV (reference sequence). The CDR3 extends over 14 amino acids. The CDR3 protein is CASSTGTPNSPLHF. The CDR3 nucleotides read TGTGCCAGCAGCACCGGGACACCTAATTCACCCCTCCACTTT.

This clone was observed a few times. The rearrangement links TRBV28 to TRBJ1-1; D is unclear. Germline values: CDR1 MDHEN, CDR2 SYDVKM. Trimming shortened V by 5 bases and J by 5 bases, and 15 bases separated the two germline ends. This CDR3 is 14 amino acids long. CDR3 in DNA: TGTGCCAGCAGTAAGCGCCCGCGGGAAACTGAAGCTTTCTTT. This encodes CASSKRPRETEAFF. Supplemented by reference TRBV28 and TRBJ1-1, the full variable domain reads DVKVTQSSRYLVKRTGEKVFLECVQDMDHENMFWYRQDPGLGLRLIYFSYDVKMKEKGDIPEGYSVSREKKERFSLILESASTNQTSMYLCASSKRPRETEAFFGQGTRLTVV.

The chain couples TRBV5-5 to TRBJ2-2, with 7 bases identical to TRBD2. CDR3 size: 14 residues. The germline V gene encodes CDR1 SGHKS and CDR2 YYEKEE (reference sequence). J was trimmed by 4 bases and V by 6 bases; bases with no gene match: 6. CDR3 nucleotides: TGTGCCAGCATCCGGGGCGGGGGCACCGGGGAGCTGTTTTTT. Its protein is CASIRGGGTGELFF.